The T cell receptor (beta chain) under discussion was sequenced for a study of shared T cell receptors in the human thymus. This CDR3 comprises 17 residues. The ends lost 5 bases at V and 3 bases at J; junction bases unmatched: 13. Germline V gene sequence: CDR1 LNHDA, CDR2 SQIVND (reference sequence). Libraries were prepared by immunoSEQ multiplex PCR; TCRdb keeps only in-frame clonotypes and omits some of them. Of approximately 730,000 clones in the sample, 70% to 90% are singletons; the top ten hold roughly 0.01%. These data also featured in a second study, about human thymus T cells. That study adds: Infants, healthy and Finnish, who were having corrective surgery for congenital heart defects served as donors. Resected material from corrective heart surgery provided the thymus tissue analysed. Apparent skewing of V and J gene usage characterized both thymic and blood repertoires. Related reports documented highly overlapping thymic repertoires among unrelated individuals.

The source is a girl under three years old with a congenital heart defect. The specimen sequenced was thymocytes. V gene TRBV19 combines with J gene TRBJ2-3; the match to TRBD1 covers 8 bases. The CDR3 spells CASSARVRTGGTDTQYF. The CDR3 coding sequence is TGTGCCAGTAGTGCTCGCGTACGCACAGGGGGGACAGATACGCAGTATTTT.